This passage covers 20 T cell receptor beta chains from one sample sequenced in a study of response to subunit inactivated influenza vaccine. Using its own MiXCR run on the RT-PCR reads, TCRdb lists one record per CDR3 protein. Among roughly 550,000 distinct CDR3 sequences, approximately 22% were seen once, and the ten largest hold under 3.5%. The same data also went into a second study, on T cells expressing NK-cell markers. From that paper: Synthesis of TCR beta cDNA relied on 5'RACE template switching carrying UMIs.

The source material was CD4+ T cells sorted from PBMCs, sampled 11 to 12 days after vaccination. All receptors come from a middle-aged man who received an inactivated influenza vaccine.

This clonotype was seen only a few times. The CDR3, as DNA: TGTGCCAGCACCCGTTTGACAGGTAGCGAGCAGTACTTC. As protein: CASTRLTGSEQYF. V is TRBV2 and J is TRBJ2-7; maybe TRBD1 (6 bases). Germline V gene data show CDR1 as SNHLY and CDR2 as FYNNEI. CDR3 size: 13 residues. V lost 7 bases, J lost 6 bases, and 16 bases lay in between. The whole variable domain, remainder taken from reference TRBV2 and TRBJ2-7, is EPEVTQTPSHQVTQMGQEVILRCVPISNHLYFYWYRQILGQKVEFLVSFYNNEISEKSEIFDDQFSVERPDGSNFTLKIRSTKLEDSAMYFCASTRLTGSEQYFGPGTRLTVT.

This clonotype was seen more than once but under ten times. The gene calls are TRBV19 and TRBJ1-4; the D gene is possibly TRBD1 (5 bases). The germline gives CDR1 LNHDA, CDR2 SQIVND (reference sequence). Trimming cost V 3 bases and J 5 bases, with 16 bases left between them. This CDR3 contains 16 residues. The CDR3 protein is CASSMGRAGGNEKLFF. In DNA form, the CDR3 reads TGTGCCAGTAGTATGGGCAGGGCTGGGGGAAATGAAAAACTGTTTTTT.

CDR3 sequence (DNA): TGCAGTGCTAGGGGGATGACCGGGACTAGCGGCTACGAGCAGTACTTC. Its translation is CSARGMTGTSGYEQYF. The rearrangement uses TRBV20-1 and TRBJ2-7; TRBD2 agrees at 11 bases. The CDR3 totals 16 residues. Germline values: CDR1 DFQATT, CDR2 SNEGSKA (reference sequence). The V segment lost 3 bases and the J segment 3 bases; nucleotides outside the gene matches: 10.

Here the CDR3 DNA reads TGTGCCAGCAACCTCGCCGGGCGGGGGATCACCGGGGAGCTGTTTTTT. Encoded protein: CASNLAGRGITGELFF. This chain connects TRBV3-1 to TRBJ2-2; 7 nucleotides match TRBD2. Losses at the gene ends were 7 bases for V and 4 bases for J; bases not matched to a gene: 12. The CDR3 contains 16 residues. The germline V gene encodes CDR1 LGHDT and CDR2 YNNKEL (reference sequence).

Only a few counts were recorded for this clonotype. The chain is built from TRBV20-1 and TRBJ2-7; weak D call: TRBD2 (5 bases). The germline V gene has CDR1 DFQATT and CDR2 SNEGSKA (reference sequence). This CDR3 contains 13 residues. Trimming removed 2 bases from V and 0 bases from J, with 8 bases in between. DNA for the CDR3: TGCAGTGCTAGATTGGGGAGCTCCTACGAGCAGTACTTC. It yields the protein CSARLGSSYEQYF.

V is TRBV20-1 and J is TRBJ2-2; D possibly matches TRBD1 or TRBD2 (5 bases each). CDR3 size: 15 residues. Germline loops: CDR1 DFQATT, CDR2 SNEGSKA (reference sequence). V was cut by 4 bases and J by 4 bases, with 16 bases left in between. CDR3 bases: TGCAGTGCTACTAAACGGGGCGGTGCCACCGGGGAGCTGTTTTTT. This translates into CSATKRGGATGELFF.

V gene TRBV10-3 combines with J gene TRBJ2-6; the D gene is possibly TRBD1 (6 bases). With 10 bases removed from V and 1 base from J, the gap between germline ends came to 8 bases. Germline V gives CDR1 ENHRY, CDR2 SYGVKD. CDR3 length: 13 amino acids. This CDR3 reads CATTGSGANVLTF. CDR3 in DNA: TGTGCCACCACAGGGTCTGGGGCCAACGTCCTGACTTTC.

This clonotype has only one observation. The chain employs TRBV7-9 and TRBJ2-5; D may match TRBD1 or TRBD2 (6 bases each). V lost 1 base and J 4 bases, leaving 13 bases between the germline ends. This CDR3 contains 15 residues. CDR1 SEHNR and CDR2 FQNEAQ come from the germline V gene (reference sequence). CDR3 amino acids: CASSLDGGRRETQYF. CDR3 nucleotide sequence: TGTGCCAGCAGCTTAGATGGGGGGCGCCGAGAGACCCAGTACTTC.

This clonotype has only a few counts. The V and J genes are TRBV7-6 and TRBJ2-3; TRBD2 matches at 7 bases. V gave up 5 bases and J gave up 9 bases; unmatched junction bases: 17. Germline values: CDR1 SGHVS, CDR2 FNYEAQ. The CDR3 loop spans 16 amino acids. CDR3 protein: CASSGSSGLSGGTQYF. In DNA, the CDR3 is TGTGCCAGCAGCGGCTCTAGCGGCCTTAGCGGAGGGACGCAGTATTTT.

V gene TRBV18 combines with J gene TRBJ2-1; tentatively, D is TRBD2 (7 bases). This CDR3 is 15 amino acids long. V lost 6 bases, J lost 9 bases, and 21 bases lay in between. Germline values: CDR1 KGHSH, CDR2 LQKENI. As DNA, the CDR3 is TGTGCCAGCTCGCTCTGGGAGGGGGACTTCGCTGAGCAGTTCTTC. This encodes CASSLWEGDFAEQFF.

The chain has TRBV7-9 and TRBJ2-2; 10 bases agree with TRBD2. The V segment lost 5 bases and the J segment 9 bases; nucleotides outside the gene matches: 6. Looked up from germline, CDR1 is SEHNR and CDR2 is FQNEAQ (reference sequence). The CDR3 has 14 residues. In DNA form, the CDR3 reads TGTGCCAGCAGCCCTCTAGCGGGGGAGCGGGAGCTGTTTTTT. Amino acids: CASSPLAGERELFF.

This chain joins TRBV18 and TRBJ2-3; possibly TRBD1 or TRBD2 for D (5 bases each). Trimming pared 6 bases from V and 6 bases from J, leaving 16 bases between. CDR3 length: 14 residues. The germline V gene has CDR1 KGHSH and CDR2 LQKENI. As DNA, the CDR3 is TGTGCCAGCTCGCTTGGGACGGCGGATGATACGCAGTATTTT. This encodes CASSLGTADDTQYF. Based on the CDR3 plus reference TRBV18 and TRBJ2-3, the full variable domain is NAGVMQNPRHLVRRRGQEARLRCSPMKGHSHVYWYRQLPEEGLKFMVYLQKENIIDESGMPKERFSAEFPKEGPSILRIQQVVRGDSAAYFCASSLGTADDTQYFGPGTRLTVL.

The J gene is TRBJ1-4, the V gene TRBV10-3, with D maybe TRBD1 (6 bases). The germline gives CDR1 ENHRY, CDR2 SYGVKD. Trimming stripped 4 bases from V and 5 bases from J, with 17 bases between. The CDR3 sequence is 16 residues long. For the CDR3, the DNA is TGTGCCATCAGTGCTGAGGGTAGACAGGCAAATGAAAAACTGTTTTTT. Its translation: CAISAEGRQANEKLFF.

This clonotype was seen a few times. This chain connects TRBV30 to TRBJ2-1; 12 bases match TRBD2. Unmatched junction bases numbered 10, after V lost 3 bases and J lost 4 bases. CDR1 and CDR2 from the germline V gene are GTSNPN and SVGIG (reference sequence). The length of the CDR3 is 17 residues. This chain's CDR3 is CAWRRLAGARRYNEQFF. The CDR3 bases are TGTGCCTGGAGACGACTAGCGGGGGCGAGGAGATACAATGAGCAGTTCTTC.

A few counts support this clonotype. This chain joins TRBV5-1 and TRBJ2-1, with a tentative D call TRBD1 (6 bases). The CDR3 has 15 residues. Germline V gene sequence: CDR1 SGHRS, CDR2 YFSETQ. V shed 0 bases and J shed 11 bases, with 18 bases lying between them. The CDR3 loop is CASSLAQGRDPKQFF. CDR3 bases: TGCGCCAGCAGCTTGGCCCAGGGGCGAGACCCAAAGCAGTTCTTC.

This clonotype occurred once. The V call is TRBV10-3, the J call TRBJ2-2; 10 nucleotides match TRBD2. This CDR3 has 17 amino acids. V shed 4 bases, J shed 6 bases, and the junction held 11 bases outside the gene matches. The germline CDR1 and CDR2 sequences are ENHRY and SYGVKD. CDR3 amino acids: CAISAVASGRTPGELFF. The CDR3 DNA is TGTGCCATCAGTGCGGTGGCTAGCGGGAGAACCCCCGGGGAGCTGTTTTTT.

V and J are TRBV5-5 and TRBJ1-5; 8 bases agree with TRBD1. This CDR3 has 16 amino acids. The V gene's germline CDR1 is SGHKS and CDR2 YYEKEE (reference sequence). The V and J ends lost 0 bases and 4 bases, in that order; junction bases with no gene match: 6. The CDR3 loop is CASSLVARTGNQPQHF. The CDR3 region has the DNA TGTGCCAGCAGCTTGGTAGCCCGGACAGGGAATCAGCCCCAGCATTTT.

The chain joins TRBV4-3 to TRBJ2-7; TRBD1 matches 8 bases. The CDR3 length is 15 residues. J was trimmed by 3 bases and V by 2 bases; bases with no gene match: 6. CDR1 LGHNA and CDR2 YSLEER come from the germline V gene. CDR3 DNA: TGCGCCAGCAGCCAAACGGGACAGGCGAACTACGAGCAGTACTTC. This encodes CASSQTGQANYEQYF.

This sequence joins TRBV6-1 and TRBJ2-1; D uncertain. The V end lost 7 bases, the J end lost 7 bases, and 11 bases lay between the germline ends. Looked up from germline, CDR1 is MNHNS and CDR2 is SASEGT. The CDR3 contains 12 residues. The CDR3 sequence is CASTRVGNEQFF. The CDR3 nucleotides are TGTGCCAGCACCCGAGTCGGGAATGAGCAGTTCTTC.

In this sample, this clonotype turned up a few times. Here the CDR3 reads CASSSLPGQGANEQFF. The CDR3 coding sequence is TGTGCCAGCAGCTCGCTACCGGGACAGGGCGCGAATGAGCAGTTCTTC. V gene TRBV5-6 combines with J gene TRBJ2-1, with TRBD1 matching 9 bases. CDR1 and CDR2 (germline): SGHDT, YYEEEE. The CDR3 totals 16 residues. V dropped 3 bases and J dropped 7; count of bases not matched to a gene: 11.